This T cell receptor (beta chain) was documented in a study of blood T cell repertoires in COVID-19. The V end was cut by 2 bases, the J end by 1 base, with 25 bases between. CDR3 size: 20 residues. In germline, CDR1 is MNHEY, CDR2 SMNVEV (reference sequence). Libraries were prepared by immunoSEQ multiplex PCR; TCRdb keeps only in-frame clonotypes and omits some of them. The sample shows some 160,000 clones, roughly 78% of them seen only once. This sequence joins TRBV27 and TRBJ2-3; the D gene is possibly TRBD2 (5 bases). This receptor was obtained from a man aged 70-80 years with active or convalescent COVID-19. The specimen was peripheral blood. The DNA for the CDR3 is TGTGCCAGCAGTTTAATCACCTACCTCGGGGAACAGATTCGCACAGATACGCAGTATTTT. Translated: CASSLITYLGEQIRTDTQYF.